This T cell receptor beta chain originates from a study of T cell responses to AZD1222 COVID-19 vaccine. Germline-derived CDR1 and CDR2 are SGHAT and FQNNGV. CDR3 length: 16 residues. The J segment lost 5 bases and the V segment lost 5 bases, leaving 13 bases of the junction unmatched. Only in-frame clones appear in the TCRdb table, and some are missing; sequencing was by immunoSEQ multiplex PCR. Of fewer than 130,000 clones in the sample, nearly 90% are singletons; the top ten hold 3.2%. This clonotype was sampled from an adult in good health. The material sequenced was peripheral blood, taken on day 0 of AZD1222 vaccination. The chain recombines TRBV11-2 with TRBJ2-5; 8 nucleotides align to TRBD2. The CDR3 reads CASSRVVSGGAETQYF. As DNA, the CDR3 is TGTGCCAGCAGCCGCGTAGTAAGCGGGGGTGCGGAGACCCAGTACTTC.